One sample yielded the 26 T cell receptor beta chains listed below, sequenced in a study of cytomegalovirus exposure and HLA in healthy donors. Researchers ran the PCR with 60 Vbeta and 13 Jbeta primers. Assay: immunoSEQ multiplex PCR; the TCRdb copy retains only in-frame clones and omits some. The table records about 170,000 clones, 85% of them present only once. Sequencing used PBMCs. The receptors come from a boy aged 2 to 10 in good health and CMV-seronegative.

The chain uses TRBV7-2 and TRBJ2-2; D call uncertain. The CDR3 has 14 amino acids. Trimming stripped 5 bases from V and 4 bases from J, with 11 bases between. CDR1 is SGHTA, CDR2 FQGNSA, per germline. The CDR3 nucleotides read TGTGCCAGCAGCATCGGAGTGGGCACCGGGGAGCTGTTTTTT. Translated: CASSIGVGTGELFF.

The chain is built from TRBV30 and TRBJ1-4; TRBD1 matches 8 bases. The CDR3 consists of 15 residues. J gave up 8 bases and V 1 base, and 9 bases lay outside the gene matches. Germline values: CDR1 GTSNPN, CDR2 SVGIG (reference sequence). The CDR3, as DNA: TGTGCCTGGAGTGCTTCACAGGGGGTAAACGAAAAACTGTTTTTT. It translates to CAWSASQGVNEKLFF.

This chain uses TRBV21-1 with TRBJ2-7; no check of the table's D call, TRBD2, against the DNA was made. TRBV21-1 is recorded as a pseudogene. There are 16 residues in the CDR3. CDR3 sequence (DNA): TGTGCCAGCAGCTACAAACGACTAGCGGGAGCCTACGAGCAGTACTTC. Translated, it gives CASSYKRLAGAYEQYF.

The chain has TRBV20-1 and TRBJ1-1; no clear D. Germline CDR1 reads DFQATT; CDR2 reads SNEGSKA (reference sequence). CDR3 size: 11 residues. The CDR3 sequence is CRPGLNTEAFF. The CDR3 nucleotides are TGCAGGCCCGGGTTAAACACTGAAGCTTTCTTT.

This chain uses TRBV9 with TRBJ1-2; the D is unclear. The CDR3 spans 18 residues. CDR1 is SGDLS and CDR2 is YYNGEE in the germline V gene. V shed 3 bases and J shed 4 bases, with 25 bases lying between them. CDR3 residues: CASSDRERSDLKGYGYTF. Here the CDR3 DNA reads TGTGCCAGCAGCGATAGGGAGCGCAGCGACCTAAAGGGCTATGGCTACACCTTC.

This rearrangement joins TRBV5-6 to TRBJ1-2; D perhaps matches TRBD1 (5 bases). CDR1 and CDR2 (germline): SGHDT, YYEEEE. The CDR3 length is 15 residues. The V gene lost 4 bases and the J gene lost 0 bases, with 13 bases spanning the gap. CDR3 sequence reads: CASSRQGAANYGYTF. In DNA, the CDR3 is TGTGCCAGCAGCCGCCAGGGCGCAGCTAACTATGGCTACACCTTC.

The rearrangement uses TRBV2 and TRBJ2-5; TRBD1 aligns across 9 bases. Trimming at V came to 4 bases and at J to 3 bases, leaving 3 bases not matched to a gene. Germline CDR1 reads SNHLY; CDR2 reads FYNNEI. The CDR3 contains 14 residues. DNA of the CDR3: TGTGCCAGCAGTGTCGGACAGGGGAAAGAGACCCAGTACTTC. Amino acids: CASSVGQGKETQYF.

In its sample, this clone was seen a few times. This chain joins TRBV13 and TRBJ2-5, with TRBD2 matching over 8 bases. Germline lookup yields CDR1 PRHDT and CDR2 FYEKMQ (reference sequence). The CDR3 is made up of 15 amino acids. V lost 0 bases to trimming and J lost 1 base; unmatched junction nucleotides: 1. CDR3: CASSLGGLVQETQYF. The DNA for the CDR3 is TGTGCCAGCAGCTTAGGGGGACTAGTCCAAGAGACCCAGTACTTC.

This clone was seen a few times. V gene TRBV15 combines with J gene TRBJ1-6; D ambiguous. V lost 9 bases and J lost 14, with 14 bases in between. The CDR3 contains 11 residues. The germline CDR1 and CDR2 sequences are LNHNV and YYDKDF (reference sequence). The CDR3 sequence is CATAGWRALHF. DNA of the CDR3: TGTGCCACGGCGGGTTGGAGGGCCCTCCACTTT.

This clone was picked up one time. The V and J genes are TRBV19 and TRBJ2-1; 13 nucleotides line up with TRBD2. Germline V gene sequence: CDR1 LNHDA, CDR2 SQIVND (reference sequence). The junction had 4 bases not matched to a gene; V was cut back by 8 bases and J by 0 bases. The CDR3 sequence is 16 residues long. The CDR3 spells CASGTSGMNSYNEQFF. Here the CDR3 DNA reads TGTGCCAGTGGGACTAGCGGGATGAACTCCTACAATGAGCAGTTCTTC.

V usage is TRBV19 and J usage is TRBJ1-1; 8 bases fit TRBD1. The V and J ends lost 4 bases and 5 bases, in that order; junction bases with no gene match: 9. This CDR3 comprises 15 residues. Germline V lookup: CDR1 LNHDA, CDR2 SQIVND (reference sequence). The CDR3 is CASSRIGTGGTEAFF. The CDR3 coding sequence is TGTGCCAGTAGTAGGATCGGGACAGGAGGGACTGAAGCTTTCTTT.

The chain has TRBV7-8 and TRBJ2-1; 7 positions match TRBD1. J gave up 6 bases and V 2 bases, and 10 bases lay outside the gene matches. Looked up from germline, CDR1 is SGHVS and CDR2 is FQNEAQ. The CDR3 extends over 16 amino acids. CDR3 sequence: CASSLTTGETINEQFF. The CDR3 DNA follows: TGTGCCAGCAGCTTAACCACAGGGGAAACAATCAATGAGCAGTTCTTC.

This sequence joins TRBV11-2 and TRBJ2-3; 10 bases align to TRBD2. V lost 1 base and J lost 3; bases outside the gene matches: 4. The CDR3 is 16 amino acids. Germline V gene lookup returns CDR1 SGHAT and CDR2 FQNNGV. CDR3 DNA sequence: TGTGCCAGCAGCTTAGCACTAGCGGGAAGGACAGATACGCAGTATTTT. Protein sequence: CASSLALAGRTDTQYF.

This clone was seen a single time. The CDR3 here is CAIPRRGGSETQYF. The CDR3, as DNA: TGTGCCATCCCCCGCCGGGGAGGATCAGAGACCCAGTACTTC. The V call is TRBV6-1, the J call TRBJ2-5; a possible D gene is TRBD2 (6 bases). The CDR3 runs 14 residues. Looked up from germline, CDR1 is MNHNS and CDR2 is SASEGT. Trimming stripped 10 bases from V and 4 bases from J, with 19 bases between.

V usage is TRBV10-2 and J usage is TRBJ1-1, with no clear D. V was pared by 3 bases and J by 4 bases, with 3 bases between. The CDR3 sequence is 11 residues long. Per germline, CDR1 WSHSY and CDR2 SAAADI. CDR3: CASSDLTEAFF. As DNA, the CDR3 is TGCGCCAGCAGTGATCTCACTGAAGCTTTCTTT.

The rearrangement joins TRBV14 to TRBJ1-2; D is undetermined. Per germline, CDR1 SGHDN and CDR2 FVKESK. The CDR3 consists of 14 residues. V lost 1 base and J 2 bases, leaving 8 bases between the germline ends. CDR3 amino acids: CASSQVTRNYGYTF. The CDR3 coding sequence is TGTGCCAGCAGCCAAGTTACGCGGAACTATGGCTACACCTTC.

The V call is TRBV7-8, the J call TRBJ1-6; D perhaps matches TRBD1 (6 bases). Per the germline V gene, CDR1 is SGHVS and CDR2 is FQNEAQ. The CDR3 is made up of 14 amino acids. Trimming cost V 4 bases and J 3 bases, with 7 bases left between them. The CDR3 spells CASSSGHYNSPLHF. The CDR3 DNA sequence: TGTGCCAGCAGCTCGGGACACTATAATTCACCCCTCCACTTT.

V usage is TRBV15 and J usage is TRBJ2-3, with TRBD2 as a possible D gene (6 bases). The CDR3 covers 16 residues. Per the germline V gene, CDR1 is LNHNV and CDR2 is YYDKDF (reference sequence). V gave up 1 base and J gave up 2 bases, with 13 bases separating them. The CDR3 DNA reads as TGTGCCACCAGCAGAGCTAGCGCCGATTCCACAGATACGCAGTATTTT. Residues: CATSRASADSTDTQYF.

V and J are TRBV6-1 and TRBJ2-3; 9 positions match TRBD1. J gave up 3 bases and V 5 bases, and 6 bases lay outside the gene matches. The CDR3 is made up of 15 amino acids. Per germline, CDR1 MNHNS and CDR2 SASEGT. CDR3 loop: CASSKTGGRTDTQYF. CDR3 nucleotide sequence: TGTGCCAGCAGTAAGACAGGGGGGCGTACAGATACGCAGTATTTT.

This chain joins TRBV29-1 and TRBJ2-7, with a possible D match to TRBD2 (5 bases). Germline assignment: CDR1 SQVTM and CDR2 ANQGSEA. The V and J ends lost 7 bases and 2 bases respectively, with 15 bases between them. The CDR3 extends over 13 amino acids. The CDR3 DNA reads TGCAGCGCCTTAATTGGGAGTACCTACGAGCAGTACTTC. This encodes CSALIGSTYEQYF.

This chain joins TRBV29-1 and TRBJ2-1; D gene unclear. This CDR3 has 12 amino acids. Germline loops: CDR1 SQVTM, CDR2 ANQGSEA. Deletions cut 0 bases from V and 7 bases from J, with 7 bases between. Here the CDR3 DNA reads TGCAGCGTTGAAGATAATCCGAATGAGCAGTTCTTC. Residues: CSVEDNPNEQFF.

This chain uses TRBV7-9 with TRBJ1-1, with D maybe TRBD1 (5 bases). From germline, CDR1 is SEHNR and CDR2 FQNEAQ (reference sequence). The V and J ends lost 7 bases and 1 base respectively, with 10 bases between them. The CDR3 contains 13 residues. In DNA form, the CDR3 reads TGTGCCAGCACACCGGGGGGGAACACTGAAGCTTTCTTT. Protein product: CASTPGGNTEAFF.

The chain couples TRBV18 to TRBJ1-3, with TRBD1 matching 9 bases. Unmatched junction bases numbered 16, after V lost 10 bases and J lost 0 bases. From germline, CDR1 is KGHSH and CDR2 LQKENI. The CDR3 contains 18 residues. The CDR3 sequence is CATHSGTGTVYSGNTIYF. CDR3 nucleotides: TGTGCCACTCATTCCGGGACAGGGACAGTATACTCTGGAAACACCATATATTTT.

This chain uses TRBV30 with TRBJ1-2, with 9 bases matching TRBD1. V lost 2 bases, J lost 3 bases, and 4 bases stayed unmatched. The CDR3 totals 14 residues. Germline CDR1 reads GTSNPN; CDR2 reads SVGIG (reference sequence). The CDR3 DNA reads as TGTGCCTGGAGTCTGGACAGGGGATACTATGGCTACACCTTC. Its protein is CAWSLDRGYYGYTF.

The genes are TRBV12-5 and TRBJ2-1, with no clear D. Germline CDR1 reads LGHNT; CDR2 reads FRNRAP. Trimming removed 3 bases from V and 8 bases from J, with 5 bases in between. This CDR3 comprises 11 residues. CDR3 region: CASGFNYEQFF. CDR3 sequence (DNA): TGTGCTAGTGGTTTTAACTATGAGCAGTTCTTC.

This clone was counted a few times. The rearrangement uses TRBV20-1 and TRBJ1-2; 10 bases align to TRBD1. Per germline, CDR1 DFQATT and CDR2 SNEGSKA (reference sequence). V was pared by 6 bases and J by 6 bases, with 1 base of the junction left unmatched. The CDR3 has 11 residues. This CDR3 is CSAGQGDGYTF. The CDR3 bases are TGCAGTGCAGGACAGGGGGATGGCTACACCTTC.